This T cell receptor beta chain comes out of a study of cytomegalovirus exposure and HLA in healthy donors. The PCR employed 60 Vbeta primers together with 13 Jbeta primers. The data were produced by immunoSEQ multiplex PCR, yet TCRdb's version contains in-frame clones alone and is incomplete. The sample carries about 130,000 clones, 78% recorded once. The sequenced sample consisted of PBMCs. The TCR originated in a female donor in good health and CMV-seronegative.

The chain's CDR3 is CASSIDGRGFYTGELFF. In nucleotides, the CDR3 is TGTGCCAGTAGTATAGATGGGCGGGGGTTTTACACCGGGGAGCTGTTTTTT. The chain employs TRBV19 and TRBJ2-2, with TRBD2 matching 7 bases. The CDR3 spans 17 residues. V lost 0 bases, J lost 3 bases, and 7 bases stayed unmatched. CDR1 LNHDA and CDR2 SQIVND come from the germline V gene (reference sequence).